This T cell receptor (beta chain) appears in the sequencing data of a study of T-cell memory formation after mild COVID-19. Study-wide background: There were largely donor-specific TCR clusters. Points from the study as a whole: A balance of CD4 and CD8 characterized clones contracting day 15 to 85, whereas later expanders leaned CD4+. The authors did not confirm SARS-CoV-2 specificity of second-wave clones peaking day 37. Mainly in CM and EM were contracting CD4+ clones; CD8+ were in EMRA.

V was clipped by 0 bases and J by 3 bases, with 9 bases between them. There are 13 residues in the CDR3. CDR1 and CDR2 (germline): DFQATT, SNEGSKA (reference sequence). This clonotype was counted a few times. No antigen is known for it. TCRdb ran MiXCR on the 5' RACE reads and lists one entry per CDR3 protein. The sample lists some 300,000 distinct CDR3 sequences; more than 20% were seen once. The receptor comes from a man between 18 and 29 years old who had mild COVID-19 (a few samples of this study predate the infection). Cell type and time point are not known. The chain recombines TRBV20-1 with TRBJ2-7; possibly TRBD1 for D (5 bases). The material sequenced was PBMCs or a T cell subset sorted from them (not recorded which). The CDR3 region is CSARDQGYYEQYF. CDR3 nucleotide sequence: TGCAGTGCTAGAGATCAGGGCTACTACGAGCAGTACTTC.